Described below is a single T cell receptor (beta chain) sequence and its context. Antigen specificity is unknown. Presence of unique molecular identifiers characterized the TCR beta cDNA libraries. TCRdb called the PCR reads again in MiXCR, with one record for every CDR3 protein. The data hold about 620,000 distinct CDR3 sequences, with 44% observed a single time. V lost 1 base and J lost 1, with 16 bases in between. Germline loops: CDR1 MGHRA, CDR2 YSYEKL. The CDR3 consists of 17 residues. The data originate from a study of post-analysis software for immune sequencing data. In the study overall: Recorded disease courses covered relapsing-remitting, secondary progressive and progressive-relapsing multiple sclerosis. Some patients had no subtype annotation.

Study results and limitations: TRBV segments more frequent in patients than in controls numbered roughly 5 and included TRBV5-6, TRBV5-1 and TRBV20-1. Relative to controls, patients with multiple sclerosis showed significantly lower normalized Chao1 diversity.

V and J are TRBV4-1 and TRBJ2-5; possibly TRBD2 for D (5 bases). This TCR was sampled from a girl aged 10-17 years with multiple sclerosis. Source material: blood. Here the CDR3 DNA reads TGCGCCAGCAGCCAAGTTTCACTAGTGTTAGTCCAAGAGACCCAGTACTTC. Protein product: CASSQVSLVLVQETQYF.